The 21 T cell receptor beta chains listed next were all sequenced from one sample in a study of molecular identifiers for immune sequencing clone quantification (dated by TCRdb to 2016 to 2019). The library was generated by PCR. The sequencer was an Illumina HiSeq 4000. The public reads were reprocessed in TCRdb via fastp at Q25 and MiXCR, keeping in-frame beta chains. Rows with a matching CDR3 protein are joined into one entry that keeps the most common DNA and genes. The sample table records about 320,000 distinct CDR3 sequences; 20% to 25% of these occur just once. The ten largest clonotypes hold approximately 0.83% of the sample. What was sequenced was naive CD8+ T cells from blood, with Jurkat cell RNA spiked in. Taken with the paper, the label for cell subset or site translates to: FACS-sorted CD8+CD4-CCR7+CD45RA+ naive T cells. These receptors all stem from a human donor in good health. Some libraries in this study had Jurkat cell RNA spiked in.

This clonotype was recorded many times. The chain uses TRBV6-5 and TRBJ2-2; D unclear. The length of the CDR3 is 13 residues. CDR1 and CDR2 from the germline V gene are MNHEY and SVGAGI. Trimming shortened V by 0 bases and J by 4 bases, and 3 bases separated the two germline ends. In DNA form, the CDR3 reads TGTGCCAGCAGTTACTCGGTCACCGGGGAGCTGTTTTTT. This codes for CASSYSVTGELFF.

This clonotype was counted ten times or more. The J gene is TRBJ2-7, the V gene TRBV7-9; TRBD1 matches 12 bases. This CDR3 has 17 amino acids. Germline V gives CDR1 SEHNR, CDR2 FQNEAQ (reference sequence). V lost 5 bases to trimming and J lost 6 bases; unmatched junction nucleotides: 14. CDR3 residues: CASSTPIPGQGAAEQYF. The CDR3, as DNA: TGTGCCAGCAGCACCCCTATACCGGGACAGGGGGCAGCCGAGCAGTACTTC. The full variable domain, its missing parts supplied by reference TRBV7-9 and TRBJ2-7, is DTGVSQNPRHKITKRGQNVTFRCDPISEHNRLYWYRQTLGQGPEFLTYFQNEAQLEKSRLLSDRFSAERPKGSFSTLEIQRTEQGDSAMYLCASSTPIPGQGAAEQYFGPGTRLTVT.

This clonotype was recorded at least ten times. The chain has TRBV24-1 and TRBJ2-2; D not certain. CDR3 length: 15 residues. Between the trimmed V and J ends, which lost 4 bases and 0 bases, there was a span of 8 bases. Germline V gives CDR1 KGHDR, CDR2 SFDVKD. The CDR3 DNA is TGTGCCACCAGTGACCCCACCGCGAACACCGGGGAGCTGTTTTTT. It codes for CATSDPTANTGELFF.

Comments on this clonotype: A much larger clone differs from this one at a single base, so this may be a read error. The chain carries TRBV4-1 and TRBJ1-5; 8 positions match TRBD1. This CDR3 is 14 amino acids long. The germline V gene encodes CDR1 MGHRA and CDR2 YSYEKL. The CDR3 sequence: CASSPDRGYQPRHF. CDR3 bases: TGCGCCAGCAGCCCCGACAGGGGATACCAGCCCCGGCATTTT.

The rearrangement joins TRBV21-1 to TRBJ2-7; the table's TRBD2 call for D was not verified on the DNA. TRBV21-1 is classified as a pseudogene. The length of the CDR3 is 22 residues. In DNA form, the CDR3 reads TGTGCCAGCAGCAAAAACGAATCCGACACGCAACTAGCTGCGGGAGGCCCCTACGAGCAGTACTTC. Encoded protein: CASSKNESDTQLAAGGPYEQYF.

This clonotype was detected many times. CDR3 sequence reads: CAWTPGMNTEAFF. The CDR3 DNA is TGTGCCTGGACGCCAGGCATGAACACTGAAGCTTTCTTT. The chain links TRBV30 to TRBJ1-1; D gene ambiguous. Germline CDR1 is GTSNPN and CDR2 is SVGIG (reference sequence). The CDR3 has 13 residues. Trimming left V 4 bases short and J 0 bases short, with 9 bases between.

In its sample, this clonotype was seen once. It may be a read error: a sequence one base away is much more abundant. The genes are TRBV19 and TRBJ2-3, with D hard to call. The J call may be faulty, since TRBJ1-5 better matches the DNA end. The germline V gene encodes CDR1 LNHDA and CDR2 SQIVND (reference sequence). This CDR3 has 14 residues. The CDR3 here is CASSISHGTDTQHF. For the CDR3, the DNA is TGTGCCAGTAGTATTTCCCATGGCACAGATACGCAGCATTTT.

This clonotype was observed at least ten times. The rearrangement joins TRBV29-1 to TRBJ2-3; TRBD2 is a possible D gene (6 bases). Trimming removed 6 bases at V and 3 bases at J, with 16 bases between. Germline-derived CDR1 and CDR2 are SQVTM and ANQGSEA. This CDR3 has 14 residues. In nucleotides, the CDR3 is TGCAGCGTCGTGGGACTCCTTGGGACAGATACGCAGTATTTT. This gives the protein CSVVGLLGTDTQYF.

This clonotype was counted between two and nine times. The V and J genes are TRBV2 and TRBJ2-5, with D possibly TRBD1 on 6 matching bases. The ends were cut back, 6 bases at V and 2 bases at J, with 10 bases in the middle. CDR3 length: 13 amino acids. Germline V gene data show CDR1 as SNHLY and CDR2 as FYNNEI. Here the CDR3 reads CASRNGQQETQYF. The CDR3, as DNA: TGTGCCAGCAGAAACGGACAGCAAGAGACCCAGTACTTC.

This clonotype was picked up many times. V gene TRBV30 combines with J gene TRBJ2-7; D tentatively reads TRBD1 or TRBD2 (6 bases each). Germline CDR1 is GTSNPN and CDR2 is SVGIG (reference sequence). V gave up 6 bases and J gave up 4 bases, with 25 bases separating them. This CDR3 has 16 residues. The CDR3 sequence: CACTYDRHRGGYEQYF. The CDR3 coding sequence is TGTGCCTGCACCTATGACAGACACAGAGGGGGGTACGAGCAGTACTTC.

This clonotype occurred a few times. This chain joins TRBV20-1 and TRBJ2-7; maybe TRBD2 (5 bases). With 6 bases removed from V and 2 bases from J, the gap between germline ends came to 14 bases. CDR3 size: 13 residues. Germline CDR1 and CDR2: DFQATT and SNEGSKA (reference sequence). CDR3 amino acids: CSATEGRAYEQYF. CDR3 DNA: TGCAGTGCAACAGAAGGGAGAGCCTACGAGCAGTACTTC.

This clonotype was observed at least ten times. The chain employs TRBV14 and TRBJ2-5; 8 bases fit TRBD2. The CDR3 has 18 amino acids. The V and J ends lost 0 bases and 0 bases, in that order; junction bases with no gene match: 9. The V gene's germline CDR1 is SGHDN and CDR2 FVKESK. DNA for the CDR3: TGTGCCAGCAGCCAAGATGTAGCGGGGACCTTCTACCAAGAGACCCAGTACTTC. Translated, it gives CASSQDVAGTFYQETQYF.

The chain links TRBV4-2 to TRBJ2-1, with D possibly matching TRBD1 (5 bases). Trimming left V 2 bases short and J 8 bases short, with 10 bases between. The CDR3 is made up of 13 amino acids. Looked up from germline, CDR1 is LGHNA and CDR2 is YNFKEQ. CDR3: CASSQIRADEQFF. The CDR3 nucleotides are TGTGCCAGCAGCCAAATCAGGGCCGATGAGCAGTTCTTC.

The chain links TRBV12-3 or TRBV12-4 to TRBJ2-3, with D unresolved. Trimming removed 1 base from V and 2 bases from J, with 10 bases in between. This CDR3 has 15 amino acids. This chain's CDR3 is CASSLEVVVTDTQYF. The CDR3 DNA reads TGTGCCAGCAGTTTAGAAGTAGTCGTCACAGATACGCAGTATTTT.

This chain links TRBV2 with TRBJ2-3; D is uncertain. V was shortened by 8 bases and J by 0 bases, with 9 bases between the two germline ends. The CDR3 sequence is 13 residues long. Germline CDR1 SNHLY, CDR2 FYNNEI. The CDR3 loop reads CASPTVSTDTQYF. The CDR3 DNA sequence: TGTGCCAGCCCAACTGTCAGCACAGATACGCAGTATTTT.

Remarks on this clonotype: Compared with germline, one end of the junction differs, possibly owing to a read error. The CDR3 sequence: CASSLEPDEQHF. CDR3 DNA sequence: TGTGCCAGCAGCTTAGAACCGGACGAGCAGCACTTC. The J gene is TRBJ2-7, the V gene TRBV13; D uncertain. The CDR3 sequence is 12 residues long. The germline gives CDR1 PRHDT, CDR2 FYEKMQ (reference sequence).

This clonotype was seen ten or more times. The rearrangement links TRBV4-3 to TRBJ2-3, with D unclear. The germline V gene has CDR1 LGHNA and CDR2 YSLEER. V gave up 4 bases and J gave up 4 bases, with 6 bases separating them. This CDR3 is 12 amino acids long. The CDR3 protein is CASSPKPDTQYF. In nucleotides, the CDR3 is TGCGCCAGCAGCCCTAAGCCAGATACGCAGTATTTT.

This clonotype was picked up many times. The rearrangement joins TRBV20-1 to TRBJ2-3; tentative D call: TRBD1 (5 bases). The CDR3 has 13 amino acids. Looked up from germline, CDR1 is DFQATT and CDR2 is SNEGSKA (reference sequence). The germline V and J ends were trimmed by 1 base and 5 bases, with 10 bases remaining between them. The CDR3 spells CSARGQLGDTQYF. In nucleotides, the CDR3 is TGCAGTGCTAGAGGACAGCTGGGAGATACGCAGTATTTT.

This clonotype appeared many times. The chain couples TRBV13 to TRBJ1-1, with D unclear. Germline loops: CDR1 PRHDT, CDR2 FYEKMQ (reference sequence). Deletions cut 5 bases from V and 7 bases from J, with 14 bases between. The CDR3 loop spans 13 amino acids. The DNA of the CDR3 is TGTGCCAGCAGCGTCATGTTATCTTATGAAGCTTTCTTT. This encodes CASSVMLSYEAFF. Complete variable domain (other parts from reference TRBV13 and TRBJ1-1): AAGVIQSPRHLIKEKRETATLKCYPIPRHDTVYWYQQGPGQDPQFLISFYEKMQSDKGSIPDRFSAQQFSDYHSELNMSSLELGDSALYFCASSVMLSYEAFFGQGTRLTVV.

This clonotype appeared many times. V is TRBV6-2 or TRBV6-3 and J is TRBJ1-1, with TRBD1 matching over 9 bases. CDR1 and CDR2 (germline): MNHEY, SVGEGT. This CDR3 is 15 amino acids long. The V gene end was trimmed by 4 bases and the J gene end by 1 base; junction bases not matched to a gene: 4. The CDR3 here is CASSSVGQGNTEAFF. CDR3 DNA: TGTGCCAGCAGTTCGGTGGGACAGGGGAACACTGAAGCTTTCTTT.

Ten or more counts support this clonotype. V is TRBV20-1 and J is TRBJ2-7; perhaps D is TRBD1 or TRBD2 (5 bases each). This CDR3 region has 11 residues. V lost 6 bases, J lost 5 bases, and 11 bases lay in between. The germline gives CDR1 DFQATT, CDR2 SNEGSKA (reference sequence). The CDR3 DNA follows: TGCAGTGCACAAAGGGGAGACGAGCAGTACTTC. As protein: CSAQRGDEQYF.